Following are 32 T cell receptor beta chains from one sample sequenced in a study of cytomegalovirus exposure and HLA in healthy donors. Amplification used 60 Vbeta primers and 13 Jbeta primers. Clones were sequenced by immunoSEQ multiplex PCR, and TCRdb holds only the in-frame ones, with some missing. The repertoire holds around 67,000 clones, with less than 70% as singletons. Material for sequencing was PBMCs. The receptors stem from a woman aged 45-60 years in good health and CMV-seronegative.

This clone was seen once. The rearrangement uses TRBV28 and TRBJ2-5; a possible D gene is TRBD1 (6 bases). The V gene's germline CDR1 is MDHEN and CDR2 SYDVKM. Trimming removed 5 bases at V and 5 bases at J, with 15 bases between. The CDR3 contains 14 residues. The CDR3 spells CASSTSGAAETQYF. The CDR3 DNA is TGTGCCAGCAGTACCTCAGGGGCCGCGGAGACCCAGTACTTC.

This clone was seen only a few times. CDR3 region: CATSNMDRNGYTF. The DNA for the CDR3 is TGTGCCACCAGCAATATGGACAGGAATGGCTACACCTTC. The rearrangement links TRBV15 to TRBJ1-2; 7 bases fit TRBD1. Germline V gene lookup returns CDR1 LNHNV and CDR2 YYDKDF (reference sequence). V lost 4 bases, J lost 6 bases, and 5 bases stayed unmatched. CDR3 length: 13 residues. Together with reference TRBV15 and TRBJ1-2, the CDR3 gives the full variable domain: DAMVIQNPRYQVTQFGKPVTLSCSQTLNHNVMYWYQQKSSQAPKLLFHYYDKDFNNEADTPDNFQSRRPNTSFCFLDIRSPGLGDTAMYLCATSNMDRNGYTFGSGTRLTVV.

The rearrangement links TRBV12-5 to TRBJ1-5; D not resolved. Per the germline V gene, CDR1 is LGHNT and CDR2 is FRNRAP. The CDR3 extends over 13 amino acids. Trimming removed 4 bases from V and 11 bases from J, with 15 bases in between. The CDR3 protein is CASGSSLNFSQHF. CDR3 nucleotide sequence: TGTGCTAGTGGTTCTTCTCTTAATTTCTCCCAGCATTTT.

V is TRBV10-3 and J is TRBJ1-1, with D tentatively TRBD1 (6 bases). The CDR3 totals 12 residues. V dropped 10 bases and J dropped 0 bases, with 9 bases sitting between them. CDR1 is ENHRY, CDR2 SYGVKD, per germline. The CDR3 protein is CATGQMNTEAFF. The DNA of the CDR3 is TGTGCCACCGGACAGATGAACACTGAAGCTTTCTTT.

This clone was counted only a few times. This chain joins TRBV2 and TRBJ2-5, with 7 nucleotides matching TRBD1. The CDR3 covers 14 residues. The J segment lost 5 bases and the V segment lost 6 bases, leaving 9 bases of the junction unmatched. From germline, CDR1 is SNHLY and CDR2 FYNNEI. The CDR3: CASSRQGEWETQYF. The CDR3 DNA sequence: TGTGCCAGCAGCCGACAGGGAGAGTGGGAGACCCAGTACTTC.

The rearrangement uses TRBV28 and TRBJ2-7; 8 nucleotides align to TRBD1. This CDR3 is built from 14 residues. Trimming cost V 7 bases and J 5 bases; bases outside gene matches: 10. The germline V gene has CDR1 MDHEN and CDR2 SYDVKM. The CDR3 nucleotides are TGTGCCAGCAACCCAGGACAGGGTGTACACGAGCAGTACTTC. Translation gives CASNPGQGVHEQYF.

The chain employs TRBV25-1 and TRBJ1-2; 7 bases are a match to TRBD1. V trimming: 7 bases; J trimming: 3 bases; junction bases outside the gene matches: 8. The CDR3 spans 14 residues. The germline V gene has CDR1 MGHDK and CDR2 SYGVNS. CDR3 coding DNA: TGTGCCAGCACCGAGGCAGGGGGGCACTATGGCTACACCTTC. This translates into CASTEAGGHYGYTF.

V and J are TRBV12-5 and TRBJ2-1; tentatively, D is TRBD2 (6 bases). This CDR3 has 16 amino acids. The germline V and J ends were trimmed by 3 bases and 3 bases, with 15 bases remaining between them. Germline lookup yields CDR1 LGHNT and CDR2 FRNRAP. As DNA, the CDR3 is TGTGCTAGTGGTTTAGCGTTCGGGACTTACTACAATGAGCAGTTCTTC. Amino acids: CASGLAFGTYYNEQFF.

The rearrangement links TRBV4-1 to TRBJ2-5; the D gene is possibly TRBD1 (6 bases). CDR1 MGHRA and CDR2 YSYEKL come from the germline V gene. The ends were cut back, 0 bases at V and 4 bases at J, with 12 bases in the middle. The CDR3 totals 15 residues. The CDR3 loop reads CASSQDATGRETQYF. The CDR3 DNA reads TGCGCCAGCAGCCAAGATGCCACAGGGCGAGAGACCCAGTACTTC.

The V gene is TRBV7-9, the J gene TRBJ2-2, with 10 bases matching TRBD2. Germline V gene sequence: CDR1 SEHNR, CDR2 FQNEAQ (reference sequence). The CDR3 sequence is 15 residues long. J lost 7 bases, V lost 8 bases, and 10 bases had no gene match. CDR3 nucleotides: TGTGCCAGCGGATCGTCTAGCGGGAGAGGCGGGGAGCTGTTTTTT. It is translated as CASGSSSGRGGELFF.

The rearrangement uses TRBV9 and TRBJ2-2, with D hard to call. Germline CDR1 is SGDLS and CDR2 is YYNGEE. The V and J ends lost 0 bases and 1 base respectively, with 7 bases between them. This CDR3 has 15 amino acids. In DNA, the CDR3 is TGTGCCAGCAGCGTAGTTGCGGAGAACACCGGGGAGCTGTTTTTT. It encodes CASSVVAENTGELFF. Complete variable domain (other parts from reference TRBV9 and TRBJ2-2): DSGVTQTPKHLITATGQRVTLRCSPRSGDLSVYWYQQSLDQGLQFLIQYYNGEERAKGNILERFSAQQFPDLHSELNLSSLELGDSALYFCASSVVAENTGELFFGEGSRLTVL.

The gene calls are TRBV4-1 and TRBJ2-5; 7 nucleotides align to TRBD2. The CDR3 totals 15 residues. V lost 1 base, J lost 5 bases, and 7 bases stayed unmatched. Germline V lookup: CDR1 MGHRA, CDR2 YSYEKL. The CDR3 loop reads CASSQAFAGDETQYF. DNA for the CDR3: TGCGCCAGCAGCCAAGCCTTTGCGGGAGATGAGACCCAGTACTTC.

The chain links TRBV7-9 to TRBJ2-5; perhaps TRBD1 as D (6 bases). The J call is in doubt because the DNA end fits TRBJ2-7 better. The CDR3 length is 14 residues. From germline, CDR1 is SEHNR and CDR2 FQNEAQ (reference sequence). The CDR3 protein is CASSLFPDRHEQYF. CDR3 bases: TGTGCCAGCAGCTTATTTCCCGACAGGCACGAGCAGTACTTC.

This chain joins TRBV10-3 and TRBJ2-1; D gene uncertain. V was clipped by 0 bases and J by 8 bases, with 8 bases between them. This CDR3 has 13 residues. CDR1 is ENHRY and CDR2 is SYGVKD in the germline V gene. CDR3 protein: CAISESGRDEQFF. The CDR3 region has the DNA TGTGCCATCAGTGAGTCTGGTCGGGATGAGCAGTTCTTC.

The chain carries TRBV7-2 and TRBJ2-1; tentatively, D is TRBD1 (7 bases). Germline CDR1 is SGHTA and CDR2 is FQGNSA. The CDR3 loop spans 16 amino acids. The V and J ends lost 4 bases and 3 bases respectively, with 16 bases between them. The CDR3 loop is CASSSWAGGSYNEQFF. The DNA for the CDR3 is TGTGCCAGCAGCTCTTGGGCAGGGGGGAGCTACAATGAGCAGTTCTTC.

The chain carries TRBV7-9 and TRBJ1-5; the match to TRBD1 covers 11 bases. The CDR3 length is 15 residues. V lost 1 base to trimming and J lost 7 bases; unmatched junction nucleotides: 3. Per the germline V gene, CDR1 is SEHNR and CDR2 is FQNEAQ (reference sequence). The CDR3 is CASSLGTGGFQPQHF. The CDR3 nucleotides are TGTGCCAGCAGCTTAGGGACAGGGGGCTTCCAGCCCCAGCATTTT.

The J gene is TRBJ2-7, the V gene TRBV4-3; TRBD1 aligns across 9 bases. The CDR3 has 14 amino acids. The germline V gene has CDR1 LGHNA and CDR2 YSLEER. V dropped 3 bases and J dropped 1; count of bases not matched to a gene: 1. CDR3 sequence (DNA): TGCGCCAGCAGCCAGGGACAGGGATCCTACGAGCAGTACTTC. This gives the protein CASSQGQGSYEQYF.

V is TRBV4-3 and J is TRBJ1-3; D unclear. The germline gives CDR1 LGHNA, CDR2 YSLEER. The CDR3 is 18 residues long. Deletions cut 1 base from V and 0 bases from J, with 16 bases between. The CDR3 protein is CASSQGTGLSYSGNTIYF. CDR3 DNA sequence: TGCGCCAGCAGCCAAGGAACTGGACTATCCTACTCTGGAAACACCATATATTTT.

The chain is built from TRBV4-1 and TRBJ2-7, with TRBD2 identical over 7 bases. Germline CDR1 and CDR2: MGHRA and YSYEKL. V was pared by 8 bases and J by 3 bases, with 7 bases of the junction left unmatched. CDR3 length: 13 amino acids. In DNA, the CDR3 is TGCGCCAGCGCACGGGAGGAGTTCTACGAGCAGTACTTC. Translation gives CASAREEFYEQYF.

The V gene is TRBV5-4, the J gene TRBJ2-7; possibly TRBD1 for D (5 bases). Looked up from germline, CDR1 is SGHNT and CDR2 is YYREEE (reference sequence). CDR3 length: 16 residues. Deletions cut 4 bases from V and 2 bases from J, with 19 bases between. CDR3 in DNA: TGTGCCAGCAGCCTCCGTCCAGGGATCCGAACCTACGAGCAGTACTTC. It specifies CASSLRPGIRTYEQYF.

The chain joins TRBV9 to TRBJ1-2; tentatively, D is TRBD1 (5 bases). The germline V gene encodes CDR1 SGDLS and CDR2 YYNGEE. Trimming took 4 bases from V and 6 from J, leaving 16 bases between them. The CDR3 runs to 14 residues. This CDR3 reads CASSSNQGSNGYTF. The CDR3 DNA reads as TGTGCCAGCAGCTCTAACCAGGGCTCGAATGGCTACACCTTC.

This sequence joins TRBV4-3 and TRBJ1-3; no clear D. Germline V gives CDR1 LGHNA, CDR2 YSLEER. The V end lost 0 bases, the J end lost 0 bases, and 12 bases lay between the germline ends. The length of the CDR3 is 17 residues. DNA for the CDR3: TGCGCCAGCAGCCAAGATATCCAAATGAGCTCTGGAAACACCATATATTTT. Residues: CASSQDIQMSSGNTIYF.

This chain links TRBV6-5 with TRBJ2-7, with 9 bases matching TRBD2. Germline V lookup: CDR1 MNHEY, CDR2 SVGAGI. V trimming: 2 bases; J trimming: 5 bases; junction bases outside the gene matches: 7. This CDR3 is built from 15 residues. CDR3 sequence (DNA): TGTGCCAGCAGTTACAGGGCGGGAGGGCGAGACGAGCAGTACTTC. As protein: CASSYRAGGRDEQYF.

The V gene is TRBV29-1, the J gene TRBJ2-5; D is unresolved. Trimming took off 6 bases at V and 0 bases at J, with 14 bases between the two ends. Germline assignment: CDR1 SQVTM and CDR2 ANQGSEA. The CDR3 contains 14 residues. CDR3 bases: TGCAGCGTCAAGGCGTATGCGGACCAAGAGACCCAGTACTTC. Translated, it gives CSVKAYADQETQYF.

This clone has just a few counts. The chain couples TRBV4-3 to TRBJ1-1; no definite D call. V lost 0 bases and J 3 bases, leaving 11 bases between the germline ends. The CDR3 is 15 amino acids. Germline CDR1 and CDR2: LGHNA and YSLEER. In nucleotides, the CDR3 is TGCGCCAGCAGCCAAGATCCCCGGGGAGACACTGAAGCTTTCTTT. Its translation is CASSQDPRGDTEAFF.

The chain recombines TRBV2 with TRBJ1-1; D call uncertain. Germline loops: CDR1 SNHLY, CDR2 FYNNEI. V lost 0 bases and J lost 0, with 11 bases in between. This CDR3 is 16 amino acids long. CDR3 loop: CASSEAPGLMNTEAFF. CDR3 nucleotides: TGTGCCAGCAGTGAAGCGCCAGGCCTTATGAACACTGAAGCTTTCTTT.

Notes on this clone: One end of the junction varies from germline; a read error may be responsible. Here the CDR3 reads CASSLAPRVQETQYF. CDR3 sequence (DNA): TGTGCTAGCAGCTTAGCGCCTCGGGTGCAAGAGACCCAGTACTTC. The gene calls are TRBV7-7 and TRBJ2-5, with TRBD2 as a possible D gene (5 bases). The CDR3 loop spans 15 amino acids. Germline values: CDR1 SSHAT, CDR2 FNYEAQ (reference sequence).

The chain couples TRBV5-6 to TRBJ1-2; D is perhaps TRBD1 (6 bases). CDR3 size: 12 residues. Trimming cost V 10 bases and J 4 bases, with 14 bases left between them. The germline V gene encodes CDR1 SGHDT and CDR2 YYEEEE. The DNA of the CDR3 is TGTGCCGGCTCGAGGGGGGGCTATGGCTACACCTTC. Protein: CAGSRGGYGYTF.

This clone was seen a single time. The chain uses TRBV2 and TRBJ2-3, with D maybe TRBD2 (5 bases). CDR1 SNHLY and CDR2 FYNNEI come from the germline V gene. The ends were cut back, 11 bases at V and 0 bases at J, with 18 bases in the middle. CDR3 length equals 15 residues. This chain's CDR3 is CASGGPSPSTDTQYF. CDR3 coding DNA: TGTGCCTCAGGAGGCCCTAGCCCTAGCACAGATACGCAGTATTTT.

V gene TRBV30 combines with J gene TRBJ2-7, with TRBD1 identical over 9 bases. The junction had 5 bases not matched to a gene; V was cut back by 4 bases and J by 4 bases. In germline, CDR1 is GTSNPN, CDR2 SVGIG (reference sequence). This CDR3 region has 13 residues. The CDR3 reads CAWNTGQGYEQYF. As DNA, the CDR3 is TGTGCCTGGAACACGGGACAGGGATACGAGCAGTACTTC.

J is TRBJ2-2 and V is TRBV18, with TRBD1 as a possible D gene (6 bases). V lost 5 bases to trimming and J lost 4 bases, with 14 bases between them. The CDR3 sequence is 15 residues long. Germline-derived CDR1 and CDR2 are KGHSH and LQKENI. CDR3 protein: CASSTGGRATGELFF. Written as DNA, the CDR3 is TGTGCCAGCTCAACTGGGGGCAGGGCCACCGGGGAGCTGTTTTTT.

This clone occurred once. CDR3 bases: TGTGCCAGCAGCATGCACGGGGGGCATTTTAACTATGGCTACACCTTC. Its protein product is CASSMHGGHFNYGYTF. The rearrangement uses TRBV5-6 and TRBJ1-2; TRBD1 might be the D (6 bases). Trimming pared 4 bases from V and 1 base from J, leaving 17 bases between. Per the germline V gene, CDR1 is SGHDT and CDR2 is YYEEEE. The CDR3 has 16 amino acids.